The 4 T cell receptor beta chains listed next were all sequenced from one sample in a study of PD-L1 blockade in urothelial cancer. Time point here: pretreatment peripheral blood. Clones were read by immunoSEQ multiplex PCR, and TCRdb kept only the in-frame ones, dropping some. Here the sample spans over 75,000 clones, about 85% being singletons. Sample: PBMCs, taken around atezolizumab (anti-PD-L1) treatment. The receptors stem from a man between 60 and 75 years old with urothelial cancer.

The rearrangement joins TRBV19 to TRBJ2-7, with D maybe TRBD2 (5 bases). Germline loops: CDR1 LNHDA, CDR2 SQIVND (reference sequence). Trimming removed 1 base from V and 4 bases from J, with 8 bases in between. The length of the CDR3 is 13 residues. The CDR3 here is CASSIGRGYEQYF. DNA for the CDR3: TGTGCCAGTAGTATAGGACGCGGGTACGAGCAGTACTTC.

The count of this clone is one. The chain carries TRBV7-2 and TRBJ2-7; 7 bases match TRBD1. The junction had 7 bases not matched to a gene; V was cut back by 5 bases and J by 6 bases. This CDR3 spans 13 amino acids. Per germline, CDR1 SGHTA and CDR2 FQGNSA. The CDR3, as DNA: TGTGCCAGCAGCCCGACAGGGAATGGCGAGCAGTACTTC. Its translation: CASSPTGNGEQYF.

The V call is TRBV9, the J call TRBJ2-7, with D possibly being TRBD2 (7 bases). Germline CDR1 SGDLS, CDR2 YYNGEE. The CDR3 has 13 amino acids. V dropped 6 bases and J dropped 4 bases, with 14 bases sitting between them. The CDR3 loop is CASNGGGSYEQYF. CDR3 DNA: TGTGCCAGCAATGGGGGCGGGAGTTACGAGCAGTACTTC.

Only a few counts were recorded for this clone. The chain carries TRBV4-2 and TRBJ2-7; TRBD2 matches 9 bases. The V and J ends lost 3 bases and 7 bases, in that order; junction bases with no gene match: 10. The CDR3 is made up of 15 amino acids. CDR1 and CDR2 (germline): LGHNA, YNFKEQ. CDR3 sequence: CASSQQPAGGLEQYF. The CDR3 DNA reads as TGTGCCAGCAGCCAGCAACCCGCGGGGGGGTTAGAGCAGTACTTC.